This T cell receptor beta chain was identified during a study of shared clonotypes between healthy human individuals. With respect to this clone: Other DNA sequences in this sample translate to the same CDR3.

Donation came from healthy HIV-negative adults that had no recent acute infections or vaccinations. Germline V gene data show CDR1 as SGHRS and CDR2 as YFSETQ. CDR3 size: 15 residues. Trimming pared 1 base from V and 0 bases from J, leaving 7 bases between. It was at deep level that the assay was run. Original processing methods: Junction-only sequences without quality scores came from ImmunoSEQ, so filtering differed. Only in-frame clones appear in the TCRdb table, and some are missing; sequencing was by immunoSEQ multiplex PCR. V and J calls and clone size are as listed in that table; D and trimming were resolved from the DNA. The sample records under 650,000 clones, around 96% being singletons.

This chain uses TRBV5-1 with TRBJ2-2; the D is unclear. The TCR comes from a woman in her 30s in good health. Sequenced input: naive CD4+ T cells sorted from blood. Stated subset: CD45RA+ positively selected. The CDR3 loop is CASSLSLANTGELFF. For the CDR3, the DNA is TGCGCCAGCAGCTTGAGCCTAGCGAACACCGGGGAGCTGTTTTTT.